This T cell receptor (beta chain) was captured by sequencing in a study of blood T cell repertoires in COVID-19. Background on the study: Sites across the United States, Italy and Spain contributed samples from acute and convalescent COVID-19. Sources were T cells, B-cell-depleted T cells, or PBMCs; the material itself was cDNA or gDNA.

Seattle patient enrollment occurred during active infection, with longitudinal follow-up thereafter. V gave up 3 bases and J gave up 6 bases; unmatched junction bases: 6. The V gene's germline CDR1 is LNHNV and CDR2 YYDKDF (reference sequence). The CDR3 sequence is 14 residues long. Using immunoSEQ multiplex PCR, the repertoire was profiled, and TCRdb retains in-frame clones only, with some absent. The sample lists more than 300,000 clones, 80% to 90% seen once, with about 6% in the top ten. The sequencing sample was made of peripheral blood. The genes are TRBV15 and TRBJ1-2; 8 bases map to TRBD1. The source is a woman in her forties or fifties with COVID-19, enrolled during active disease. In DNA, the CDR3 is TGTGCCACCAGCAGCTGGGACAGGATTGATGGCTACACCTTC. Encoded protein: CATSSWDRIDGYTF.